A selection of T cell receptor beta chains follows, all from one sample in a study of human T cells and chemical hapten exposure. TCRdb called the RACE reads again in MiXCR, with one record for every CDR3 protein. The top ten clones hold 2% to 2.5% of a sample with approximately 400,000 distinct CDR3 sequences, approximately 4.4% of them seen once. The sample was whole blood, taken in connection with sensitization to the hapten diphenylcyclopropenone (DPC). Receptors originate from a woman in her 50s with alopecia areata. Some clones in this sample may be carry-over from other donors' samples. Each CDR3 is given with its conserved first and last residue. A D gene is named only where the DNA matches it firmly. Clone size is given as once, few, many or a size class.

>TRBV20-1|many|TRBD1|TRBJ2-7
TGCAGTGCTAGAGTACAGGGGACAGGGGGCTGCGAGCAGTACTTC
CSARVQGTGGCEQYF
>TRBV5-8|many|TRBD1|TRBJ2-7
TGTGCCAGCAGCGGATGGACAGGGGGCTACGAGCAGTACTTC
CASSGWTGGYEQYF
>TRBV6-1|many|TRBD1|TRBJ1-5
TGTGCCAGCAGTGGGTCAGGGGGCGGCAATCAGCCCCAGCATTTT
CASSGSGGGNQPQHF
>TRBV28|many|.|TRBJ1-2
TGTGCCGGGACCGGGGGCCCCGGGAACTATGGCTACACCTTC
CAGTGGPGNYGYTF
>TRBV4-3|many|TRBD1|TRBJ1-1
TGCGCCAGCAGCCAAGACGTCAGGGGGCACTCTGAAGCTTTCTTT
CASSQDVRGHSEAFF
>TRBV9|many|TRBD1|TRBJ1-2
TGTGCCAGCAGCGTAGGGCGCGGGACAGGGAATGGCTACACCTTC
CASSVGRGTGNGYTF
>TRBV29-1|many|.|TRBJ2-2
TGCAGCGTCGTACCGGACACCGGGGAGCTGTTTTTT
CSVVPDTGELFF
>TRBV29-1|many|.|TRBJ2-7
TGCAGCGTTGAGGGCGCCGGATACGAGCAGTACTTC
CSVEGAGYEQYF
>TRBV6-2/TRBV6-3|many|.|TRBJ2-3
TGTGCCAGCAGTTACTCTCCGGACCTTACGCAGTATTTT
CASSYSPDLTQYF
>TRBV28|many|.|TRBJ1-5
TGTGCCAGCAGTTTATCGTCGTTCGGCTGGGAGTATCAGCCCCAGCATTTT
CASSLSSFGWEYQPQHF
>TRBV5-1|few|TRBD1|TRBJ2-2
TGCGCCAGCAGCCGGAGCTCAGGGGGCGCGGACACCGGGGAGCTGTTTTTT
CASSRSSGGADTGELFF